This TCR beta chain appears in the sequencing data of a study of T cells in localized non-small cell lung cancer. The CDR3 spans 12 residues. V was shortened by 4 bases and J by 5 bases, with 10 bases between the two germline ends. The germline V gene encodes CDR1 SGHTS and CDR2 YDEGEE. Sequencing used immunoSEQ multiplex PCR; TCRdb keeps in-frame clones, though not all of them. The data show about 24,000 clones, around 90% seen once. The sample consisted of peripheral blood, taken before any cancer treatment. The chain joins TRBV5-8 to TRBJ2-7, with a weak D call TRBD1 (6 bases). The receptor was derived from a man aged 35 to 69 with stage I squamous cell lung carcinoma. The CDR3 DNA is TGTGCCAGCAGCCCCCGACAGGACGAGCAGTACTTC. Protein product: CASSPRQDEQYF.